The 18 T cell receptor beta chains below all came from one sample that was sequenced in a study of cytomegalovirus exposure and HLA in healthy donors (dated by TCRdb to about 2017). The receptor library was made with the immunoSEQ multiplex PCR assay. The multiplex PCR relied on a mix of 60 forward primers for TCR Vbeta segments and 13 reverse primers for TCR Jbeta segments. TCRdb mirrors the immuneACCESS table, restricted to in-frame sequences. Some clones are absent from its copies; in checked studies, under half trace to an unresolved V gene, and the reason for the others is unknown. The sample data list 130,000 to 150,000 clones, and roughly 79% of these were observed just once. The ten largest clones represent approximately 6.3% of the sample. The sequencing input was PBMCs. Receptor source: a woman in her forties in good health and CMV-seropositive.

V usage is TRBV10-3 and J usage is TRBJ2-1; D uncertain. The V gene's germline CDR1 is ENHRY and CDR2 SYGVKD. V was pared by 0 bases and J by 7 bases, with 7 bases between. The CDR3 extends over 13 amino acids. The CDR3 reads CAISESSVNEQFF. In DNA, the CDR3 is TGTGCCATCAGTGAGTCGAGCGTTAATGAGCAGTTCTTC.

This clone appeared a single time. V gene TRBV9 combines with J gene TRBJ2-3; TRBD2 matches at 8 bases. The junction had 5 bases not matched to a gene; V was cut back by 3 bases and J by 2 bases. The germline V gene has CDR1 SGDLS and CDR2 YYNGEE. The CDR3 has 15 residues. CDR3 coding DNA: TGTGCCAGCAGCGCGGGCGGGGGGCCCACAGATACGCAGTATTTT. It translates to CASSAGGGPTDTQYF.

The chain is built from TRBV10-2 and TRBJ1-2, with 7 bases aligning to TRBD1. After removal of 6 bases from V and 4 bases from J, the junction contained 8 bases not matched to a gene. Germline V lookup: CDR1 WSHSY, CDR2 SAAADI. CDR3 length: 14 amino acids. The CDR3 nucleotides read TGCGCCAGCAGGCGGGCGACAGGGATCTATGGCTACACCTTC. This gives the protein CASRRATGIYGYTF.

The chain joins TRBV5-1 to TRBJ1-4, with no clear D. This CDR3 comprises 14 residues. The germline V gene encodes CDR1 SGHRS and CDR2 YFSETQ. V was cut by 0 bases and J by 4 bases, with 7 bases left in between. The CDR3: CASSLGQDNEKLFF. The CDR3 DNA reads TGCGCCAGCAGCTTGGGTCAGGATAATGAAAAACTGTTTTTT.

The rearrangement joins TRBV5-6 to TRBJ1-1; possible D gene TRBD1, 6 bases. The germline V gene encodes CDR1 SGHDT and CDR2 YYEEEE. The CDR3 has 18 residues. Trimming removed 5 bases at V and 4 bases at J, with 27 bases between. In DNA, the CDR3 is TGTGCCAGCAGTTCCTACCTGGGGGCTCCGGTGGGTCGCACTGAAGCTTTCTTT. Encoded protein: CASSSYLGAPVGRTEAFF.

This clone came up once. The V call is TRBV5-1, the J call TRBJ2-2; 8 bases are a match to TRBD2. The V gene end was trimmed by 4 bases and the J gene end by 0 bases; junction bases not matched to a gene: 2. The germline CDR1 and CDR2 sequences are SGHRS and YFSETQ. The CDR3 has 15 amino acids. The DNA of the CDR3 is TGCGCCAGCAGCCCGGGGGGGACGAACACCGGGGAGCTGTTTTTT. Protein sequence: CASSPGGTNTGELFF.

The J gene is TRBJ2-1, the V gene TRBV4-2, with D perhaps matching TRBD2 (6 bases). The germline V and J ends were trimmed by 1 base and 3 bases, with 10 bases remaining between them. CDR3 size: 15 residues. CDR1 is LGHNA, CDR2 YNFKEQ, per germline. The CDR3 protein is CASSQAGTDYNEQFF. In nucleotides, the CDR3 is TGTGCCAGCAGCCAAGCGGGGACTGACTACAATGAGCAGTTCTTC.

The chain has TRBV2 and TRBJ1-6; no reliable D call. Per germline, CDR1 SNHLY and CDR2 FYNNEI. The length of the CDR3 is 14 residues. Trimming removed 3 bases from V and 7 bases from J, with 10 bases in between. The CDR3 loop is CASSERALNSPLHF. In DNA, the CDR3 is TGTGCCAGCAGTGAGAGGGCCCTGAATTCACCCCTCCACTTT.

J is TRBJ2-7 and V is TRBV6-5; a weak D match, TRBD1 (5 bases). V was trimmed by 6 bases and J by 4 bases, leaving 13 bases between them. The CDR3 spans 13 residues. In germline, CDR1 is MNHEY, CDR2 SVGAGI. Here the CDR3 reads CASSLGQEYEQYF. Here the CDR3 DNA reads TGTGCCAGCAGCCTGGGGCAGGAATACGAGCAGTACTTC.

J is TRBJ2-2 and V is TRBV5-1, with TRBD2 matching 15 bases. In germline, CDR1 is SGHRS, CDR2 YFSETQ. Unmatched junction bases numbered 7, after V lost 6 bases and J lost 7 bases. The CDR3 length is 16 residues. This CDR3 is CASTGLAGGQNGELFF. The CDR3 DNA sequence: TGCGCCAGCACCGGACTAGCGGGGGGGCAAAACGGGGAGCTGTTTTTT.

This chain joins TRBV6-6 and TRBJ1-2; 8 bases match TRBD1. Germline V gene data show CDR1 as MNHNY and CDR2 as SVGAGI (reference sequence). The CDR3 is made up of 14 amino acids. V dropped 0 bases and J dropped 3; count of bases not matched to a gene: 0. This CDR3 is CASSYSGQDYGYTF. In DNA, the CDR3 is TGTGCCAGCAGTTACTCGGGACAGGACTATGGCTACACCTTC.

The CDR3 loop reads CASGLGLTYGELFF. CDR3 nucleotides: TGTGCTAGTGGTTTGGGACTGACGTACGGGGAGCTGTTTTTT. V is TRBV12-5 and J is TRBJ2-2; D is undetermined. V lost 1 base, J lost 7 bases, and 10 bases lay in between. CDR1 and CDR2 (germline): LGHNT, FRNRAP. The CDR3 contains 14 residues.

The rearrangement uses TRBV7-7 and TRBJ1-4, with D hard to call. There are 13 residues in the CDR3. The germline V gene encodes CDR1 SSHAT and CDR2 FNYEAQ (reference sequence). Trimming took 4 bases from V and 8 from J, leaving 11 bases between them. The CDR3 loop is CASSSQRGEKLFF. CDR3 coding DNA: TGTGCCAGCAGCTCACAACGAGGGGAAAAACTGTTTTTT.

This CDR3 is CASSEFRKLQPQHF. The CDR3 nucleotides read TGTGCCAGCAGTGAATTCAGGAAACTTCAGCCCCAGCATTTT. The chain has TRBV25-1 and TRBJ1-5, with no clear D. Germline lookup yields CDR1 MGHDK and CDR2 SYGVNS. V lost 1 base to trimming and J lost 6 bases, with 10 bases between them. CDR3 length equals 14 residues.

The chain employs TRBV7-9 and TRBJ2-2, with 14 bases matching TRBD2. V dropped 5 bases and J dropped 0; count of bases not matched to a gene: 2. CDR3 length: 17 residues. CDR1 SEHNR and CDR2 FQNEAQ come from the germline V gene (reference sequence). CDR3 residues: CASSRTSGGTNTGELFF. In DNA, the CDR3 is TGTGCCAGCAGCCGGACTAGCGGGGGGACGAACACCGGGGAGCTGTTTTTT.

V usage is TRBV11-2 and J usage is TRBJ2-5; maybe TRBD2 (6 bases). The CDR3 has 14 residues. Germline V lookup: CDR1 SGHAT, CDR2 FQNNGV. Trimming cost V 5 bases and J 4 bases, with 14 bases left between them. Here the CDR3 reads CASSLTVGGETQYF. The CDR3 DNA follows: TGTGCCAGCAGCCTAACAGTGGGGGGAGAGACCCAGTACTTC. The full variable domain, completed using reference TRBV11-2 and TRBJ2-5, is EAGVAQSPRYKIIEKRQSVAFWCNPISGHATLYWYQQILGQGPKLLIQFQNNGVVDDSQLPKDRFSAERLKGVDSTLKIQPAKLEDSAVYLCASSLTVGGETQYFGPGTRLLVL.

CDR3: CASSAGGQRLNTEAFF. For the CDR3, the DNA is TGTGCCAGTAGTGCGGGGGGACAGAGATTGAACACTGAAGCTTTCTTT. This chain links TRBV19 with TRBJ1-1; 7 bases are shared with TRBD1. Germline V gene lookup returns CDR1 LNHDA and CDR2 SQIVND (reference sequence). V was clipped by 5 bases and J by 0 bases; unmatched bases: 9. The CDR3 spans 16 residues.

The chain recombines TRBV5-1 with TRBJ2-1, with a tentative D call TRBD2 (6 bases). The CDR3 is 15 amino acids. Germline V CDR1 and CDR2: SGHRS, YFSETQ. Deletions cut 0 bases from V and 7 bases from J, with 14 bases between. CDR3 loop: CASSLGQRAKNEQFF. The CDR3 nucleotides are TGCGCCAGCAGCTTGGGGCAGCGGGCCAAAAATGAGCAGTTCTTC.